The source of this TCR beta chain is a study of shared clonotypes between healthy human individuals. Germline V CDR1 and CDR2: SGHKS, YYEKEE (reference sequence). The CDR3 loop spans 19 amino acids. Deletions cut 0 bases from V and 0 bases from J, with 18 bases between. Study results and limitations: Few donors limited the genetic and exposure-history diversity represented. Shared clonotypes across all four donors exceeded non-shared ones in generation probability. Richness estimates generally favored naive over memory subsets.

Researchers divided each subset's genomic DNA evenly across several immunoSEQ plates. Assay used: immunoSEQ multiplex PCR; TCRdb lists only in-frame clones, some missing. Seen here are roughly 2.4 million clones, approximately 95% observed once, and the top ten hold roughly 0.13%. With regard to this clone: As yet, its antigen is unknown.

The sequence was obtained from a man in his late teens or twenties in good health. Material: naive CD4+ T cells sorted from blood. Subset given: CD45RA+ positively selected. This chain uses TRBV5-5 with TRBJ2-2; D gene uncertain. The CDR3 spells CASSLDFLFWASNTGELFF. In nucleotides, the CDR3 is TGTGCCAGCAGCTTGGATTTTTTGTTTTGGGCATCGAACACCGGGGAGCTGTTTTTT.